This is a list of T cell receptor beta chains from one sample in a study of cytomegalovirus exposure and HLA in healthy donors. Data came from immunoSEQ multiplex PCR; TCRdb stores just in-frame clones and leaves some out. In the table there are 85,000 to 95,000 clones, about 63% of which are singletons. Sequencing input: PBMCs. All receptors derive from a woman under 40 in good health and CMV-seronegative. Each CDR3 is given with its conserved first and last residue. The D gene is left open where the match is weak. Not every row has a clone size; where given, it reads once, few, many or a size class.

-	TRBV6-6	-	TRBJ2-7	CASSLGGPYEQYF	TGTGCCAGCAGCCTTGGCGGCCCCTACGAGCAGTACTTC
-	TRBV1	-	TRBJ1-3	CTSSQVAPSGNTIYF	TGCACCAGCAGCCAAGTTGCGCCTTCTGGAAACACCATATATTTT
-	TRBV2	-	TRBJ1-6	CARTLQGTYNSPLHF	TGTGCCAGGACCCTACAGGGTACCTATAATTCACCCCTCCACTTT
TRBD1	TRBV7-6	-	TRBJ1-1	CASSRDRGRIEAFF	TGTGCCAGCAGCCGAGACAGGGGTAGAATAGAAGCTTTCTTT
-	TRBV2	-	TRBJ1-3	CASRMAGLGNTIYF	TGTGCCAGCAGGATGGCAGGTTTGGGAAACACCATATATTTT
-	TRBV28	-	TRBJ2-7	CASSLVAESYEQYF	TGTGCCAGCAGTTTGGTAGCGGAGTCCTACGAGCAGTACTTC
TRBD2	TRBV6-6	-	TRBJ2-3	CASSLAGAVTDTQYF	TGTGCCAGCAGCCTAGCGGGTGCGGTCACAGATACGCAGTATTTT
TRBD1	TRBV7-8	-	TRBJ2-2	CASSLKIPRTGATGELFF	TGTGCCAGCAGCTTGAAAATACCAAGGACAGGGGCAACCGGGGAGCTGTTTTTT
TRBD1	TRBV27	few	TRBJ2-1	CASSLGTGSRTNEQFF	TGTGCCAGCAGTTTAGGGACAGGGTCCCGGACCAATGAGCAGTTCTTC
-	TRBV6-5	-	TRBJ2-5	CASSYHQRGETQYF	TGTGCCAGCAGTTACCATCAGCGAGGGGAGACCCAGTACTTC
TRBD2	TRBV13	-	TRBJ2-2	CASSSTSAPTGELFF	TGTGCCAGCAGCTCAACTAGCGCGCCAACCGGGGAGCTGTTTTTT
TRBD1	TRBV7-9	-	TRBJ1-4	CASSLGDRANEKLFF	TGTGCCAGCAGCTTAGGGGACAGGGCTAATGAAAAACTGTTTTTT
-	TRBV2	-	TRBJ2-3	CASSALNTDTQYF	TGTGCCAGCAGCGCCCTAAACACAGATACGCAGTATTTT
-	TRBV5-1	-	TRBJ1-2	CASSLDVRGYTF	TGCGCCAGCAGCTTAGATGTGCGGGGCTACACCTTC
TRBD1	TRBV29-1	-	TRBJ1-2	CSSDGQGPGYTF	TGCAGCTCGGACGGACAGGGCCCTGGCTACACCTTC
-	TRBV18	-	TRBJ1-2	CASSPLGGDGYTF	TGTGCCAGCTCACCCCTCGGGGGGGATGGCTACACCTTC